Below, one T cell receptor (beta chain) is given with its context. V dropped 7 bases and J dropped 5 bases, with 11 bases sitting between them. The CDR3 length is 12 residues. Germline CDR1 and CDR2: SNHLY and FYNNEI. The sample comes from a study of T cells after somatic rescue of genetic block. TCRdb's table, derived via immunoSEQ multiplex PCR, lists solely in-frame clones and lacks some. The table includes tens of thousands of clones, roughly 91% detected once. The sample consisted of peripheral blood mononuclear cells (PBMCs). The genes are TRBV2 and TRBJ1-2, with D uncertain. The receptor's source is a man aged 30 to 45. The CDR3 protein is CASIPTAYGYTF. CDR3 nucleotide sequence: TGTGCCAGCATACCGACTGCGTATGGCTACACCTTC.